The 4 T cell receptor beta chains below all came from one sample that was sequenced in a study of beta chain features in type 1 diabetes (dated by TCRdb to the late 2010s). General findings and caveats noted by the study authors: Type 1 diabetes patients showed a moderate but significant shortening of TCRB CDR3 length in all four CD4+ subsets.

Antigen specificity for these receptors is unknown. The method was the immunoSEQ multiplex PCR assay. The High Capacity cDNA Reverse Transcription Kit was used to reverse transcribe all of the isolated RNA, meaning that expressed TCRB transcripts were what got sequenced. TCRdb mirrors the immuneACCESS table, restricted to in-frame sequences. Some clones are absent from its copies; in checked studies, under half trace to an unresolved V gene, and the reason for the others is unknown. Here the sample has 300,000 to 350,000 clones; roughly 8.8% occur a single time. The ten largest clones capture over 0.95% of the sample. The source material was central memory CD4+ T cells from blood. The receptors come from a young man with type 1 diabetes.

This clone occurred a few times. The gene calls are TRBV14 and TRBJ2-3; D might be TRBD2 (6 bases). Trimming took 5 bases from V and 2 from J, leaving 17 bases between them. The CDR3 totals 16 residues. Germline V lookup: CDR1 SGHDN, CDR2 FVKESK. CDR3 residues: CASSKGVAGITDTQYF. CDR3 bases: TGTGCCAGCAGCAAAGGGGTGGCGGGGATCACAGATACGCAGTATTTT.

The CDR3 DNA reads as TGTGCCAGCAGTCCTGGGAGTGGAGGTAACTATGGCTACACCTTC. It codes for CASSPGSGGNYGYTF. The chain links TRBV6-5 to TRBJ1-2; no firm D call. The V gene's germline CDR1 is MNHEY and CDR2 SVGAGI. The V gene lost 5 bases and the J gene lost 1 base, with 14 bases spanning the gap. The CDR3 consists of 15 residues.

The chain carries TRBV5-1 and TRBJ2-5; possible D gene TRBD2, 6 bases. The CDR3 has 15 amino acids. Germline assignment: CDR1 SGHRS and CDR2 YFSETQ. V gave up 5 bases and J gave up 4 bases, with 18 bases separating them. CDR3 sequence reads: CASREGPSPPETQYF. The CDR3 DNA sequence: TGCGCCAGCAGGGAGGGACCTAGTCCCCCAGAGACCCAGTACTTC. The variable domain in full, with the rest retrieved from reference TRBV5-1 and TRBJ2-5, is KAGVTQTPRYLIKTRGQQVTLSCSPISGHRSVSWYQQTPGQGLQFLFEYFSETQRNKGNFPGRFSGRQFSNSRSEMNVSTLELGDSALYLCASREGPSPPETQYFGPGTRLLVL.

There are many counts of this clone. This chain joins TRBV2 and TRBJ2-3, with 9 bases fitting TRBD2. Germline V gives CDR1 SNHLY, CDR2 FYNNEI. V shed 1 base and J 2 bases; nucleotides not matched to a gene: 4. The CDR3 sequence is 16 residues long. DNA of the CDR3: TGTGCCAGCAGTGAAGGTAGCGGGGGATACACAGATACGCAGTATTTT. It translates to CASSEGSGGYTDTQYF. The variable domain in full, with the rest retrieved from reference TRBV2 and TRBJ2-3, is EPEVTQTPSHQVTQMGQEVILRCVPISNHLYFYWYRQILGQKVEFLVSFYNNEISEKSEIFDDQFSVERPDGSNFTLKIRSTKLEDSAMYFCASSEGSGGYTDTQYFGPGTRLTVL.